The clone carrying this TCR beta chain occurred a few times. TCRdb processed the PCR reads anew with MiXCR; each CDR3 protein has one entry. The table has 350,000 or so distinct CDR3 sequences, over 20% seen once. Sorted naive CD8 T cells, roughly 20,000 to 1,100,000, were sequenced from 10%, 30% or 50% RNA. V gave up 4 bases and J gave up 6 bases, with 4 bases separating them. This CDR3 comprises 11 residues. This specimen comes from a study of molecular identifiers for immune sequencing clone quantification. The sequence came from a human donor in good health. Some libraries in this study had Jurkat cell RNA spiked in. What was sequenced was naive CD8+ T cells from blood, with Jurkat cell RNA spiked in. Subset noted: FACS-sorted CD8+CD4-CCR7+CD45RA+ naive T cells. V is TRBV12-3 or TRBV12-4 and J is TRBJ2-1; D remains ambiguous. CDR3 coding DNA: TGTGCCAGCAGTTGGAGCAATGAGCAGTTCTTC. It is translated as CASSWSNEQFF.